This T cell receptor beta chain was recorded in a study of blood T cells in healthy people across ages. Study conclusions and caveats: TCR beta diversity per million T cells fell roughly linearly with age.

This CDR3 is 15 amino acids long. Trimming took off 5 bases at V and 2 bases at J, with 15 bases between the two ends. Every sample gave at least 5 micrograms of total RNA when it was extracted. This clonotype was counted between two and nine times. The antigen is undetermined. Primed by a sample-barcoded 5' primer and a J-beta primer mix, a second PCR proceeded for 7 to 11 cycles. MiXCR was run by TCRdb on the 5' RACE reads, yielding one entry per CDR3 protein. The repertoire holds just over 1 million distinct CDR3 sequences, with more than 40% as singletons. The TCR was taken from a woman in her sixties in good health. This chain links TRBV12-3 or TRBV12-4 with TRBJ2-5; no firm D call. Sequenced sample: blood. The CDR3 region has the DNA TGTGCCAGCAGTGCCCCGATTTCAGGACAAGAGACCCAGTACTTC. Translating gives CASSAPISGQETQYF.